The 10 T cell receptor beta chains listed next were all sequenced from one sample in a study of blood T cell repertoires in COVID-19. Sequenced by immunoSEQ multiplex PCR; TCRdb stores in-frame clones only, minus some. The sample records 200,000 to 300,000 clones, just under 85% being singletons. Sequencing was done on a sample of peripheral blood. Source of these receptors: a man over 45 with acute or convalescent COVID-19.

The chain employs TRBV25-1 and TRBJ2-7, with TRBD2 identical over 7 bases. Germline V gene sequence: CDR1 MGHDK, CDR2 SYGVNS. CDR3 length equals 14 residues. Trimming removed 8 bases from V and 3 bases from J; junction bases left unmatched: 10. In DNA form, the CDR3 reads TGTGCCAGCCGGAGCGGGGTCCCAGTCTACGAGCAGTACTTC. As protein: CASRSGVPVYEQYF.

The chain is built from TRBV15 and TRBJ2-5, with D possibly TRBD2 on 6 matching bases. Between the trimmed V and J ends, which lost 3 bases and 3 bases, there was a span of 23 bases. Germline lookup yields CDR1 LNHNV and CDR2 YYDKDF (reference sequence). The CDR3 runs 18 residues. Here the CDR3 reads CATSRIIPNLTSKETQYF. The DNA of the CDR3 is TGTGCCACCAGCAGGATAATACCCAACCTGACTAGTAAAGAGACCCAGTACTTC.

This clone was detected a few times. The rearrangement joins TRBV9 to TRBJ1-6, with 7 bases lining up with TRBD1. The CDR3 contains 15 residues. Losses at the gene ends were 0 bases for V and 14 bases for J; bases not matched to a gene: 11. The germline V gene has CDR1 SGDLS and CDR2 YYNGEE. CDR3 loop: CASSVDNRGLPTLHF. The CDR3 region has the DNA TGTGCCAGCAGCGTAGACAACAGGGGTCTCCCCACCCTCCACTTT.

V usage is TRBV24-1 and J usage is TRBJ2-2, with D hard to call. The CDR3 covers 12 residues. Trimming took 9 bases from V and 5 from J, leaving 9 bases between them. CDR1 KGHDR and CDR2 SFDVKD come from the germline V gene. The CDR3 DNA follows: TGTGCCACCGGCTCGTCTACCGGGGAGCTGTTTTTT. Translation gives CATGSSTGELFF.

In its sample, this clone was seen once. The genes are TRBV5-1 and TRBJ2-2; 8 bases agree with TRBD1. CDR1 and CDR2 from the germline V gene are SGHRS and YFSETQ. This CDR3 contains 15 residues. V lost 4 bases, J lost 5 bases, and 7 bases stayed unmatched. This CDR3 reads CASSPWTGSTGELFF. The CDR3 DNA reads as TGCGCCAGCAGCCCATGGACAGGGTCAACCGGGGAGCTGTTTTTT.

The chain combines TRBV5-1 with TRBJ1-5; TRBD1 might be the D (5 bases). With 3 bases removed from V and 2 bases from J, the gap between germline ends came to 9 bases. The CDR3 loop spans 14 amino acids. Germline V gives CDR1 SGHRS, CDR2 YFSETQ. DNA of the CDR3: TGCGCCAGCAGCTCCCAAGGGGGCAATCAGCCCCAGCATTTT. This translates into CASSSQGGNQPQHF.

This clone was seen a few times. This sequence joins TRBV28 and TRBJ1-6, with a possible D match to TRBD1 (6 bases). The V and J ends lost 2 bases and 6 bases respectively, with 11 bases between them. The germline V gene encodes CDR1 MDHEN and CDR2 SYDVKM. This CDR3 spans 15 amino acids. This CDR3 is CASSLGGGGNSPLHF. In DNA form, the CDR3 reads TGTGCCAGCAGTTTAGGGGGCGGGGGTAATTCACCCCTCCACTTT.

The rearrangement links TRBV29-1 to TRBJ1-4, with D uncertain. Germline V lookup: CDR1 SQVTM, CDR2 ANQGSEA. Trimming shortened V by 2 bases and J by 8 bases, and 12 bases separated the two germline ends. This CDR3 is built from 13 residues. The CDR3 coding sequence is TGCAGCGTTGAACAGTACCCGGGGGAAAAACTGTTTTTT. It yields the protein CSVEQYPGEKLFF.

V is TRBV9 and J is TRBJ2-3; maybe TRBD2 (6 bases). The CDR3 is 14 amino acids. CDR1 SGDLS and CDR2 YYNGEE come from the germline V gene. V lost 0 bases to trimming and J lost 9 bases, with 14 bases between them. CDR3 in DNA: TGTGCCAGCAGCGTAGGAGGAGACAGCGGGACGCAGTATTTT. Translated, it gives CASSVGGDSGTQYF.

The rearrangement links TRBV7-3 to TRBJ1-1; 8 bases are a match to TRBD1. The CDR3 sequence is 15 residues long. Germline values: CDR1 SGHTA, CDR2 FQGTGA. V was pared by 5 bases and J by 3 bases, with 8 bases of the junction left unmatched. CDR3: CASSQSATGDTEAFF. In DNA form, the CDR3 reads TGTGCCAGCAGCCAATCGGCGACAGGGGACACTGAAGCTTTCTTT.